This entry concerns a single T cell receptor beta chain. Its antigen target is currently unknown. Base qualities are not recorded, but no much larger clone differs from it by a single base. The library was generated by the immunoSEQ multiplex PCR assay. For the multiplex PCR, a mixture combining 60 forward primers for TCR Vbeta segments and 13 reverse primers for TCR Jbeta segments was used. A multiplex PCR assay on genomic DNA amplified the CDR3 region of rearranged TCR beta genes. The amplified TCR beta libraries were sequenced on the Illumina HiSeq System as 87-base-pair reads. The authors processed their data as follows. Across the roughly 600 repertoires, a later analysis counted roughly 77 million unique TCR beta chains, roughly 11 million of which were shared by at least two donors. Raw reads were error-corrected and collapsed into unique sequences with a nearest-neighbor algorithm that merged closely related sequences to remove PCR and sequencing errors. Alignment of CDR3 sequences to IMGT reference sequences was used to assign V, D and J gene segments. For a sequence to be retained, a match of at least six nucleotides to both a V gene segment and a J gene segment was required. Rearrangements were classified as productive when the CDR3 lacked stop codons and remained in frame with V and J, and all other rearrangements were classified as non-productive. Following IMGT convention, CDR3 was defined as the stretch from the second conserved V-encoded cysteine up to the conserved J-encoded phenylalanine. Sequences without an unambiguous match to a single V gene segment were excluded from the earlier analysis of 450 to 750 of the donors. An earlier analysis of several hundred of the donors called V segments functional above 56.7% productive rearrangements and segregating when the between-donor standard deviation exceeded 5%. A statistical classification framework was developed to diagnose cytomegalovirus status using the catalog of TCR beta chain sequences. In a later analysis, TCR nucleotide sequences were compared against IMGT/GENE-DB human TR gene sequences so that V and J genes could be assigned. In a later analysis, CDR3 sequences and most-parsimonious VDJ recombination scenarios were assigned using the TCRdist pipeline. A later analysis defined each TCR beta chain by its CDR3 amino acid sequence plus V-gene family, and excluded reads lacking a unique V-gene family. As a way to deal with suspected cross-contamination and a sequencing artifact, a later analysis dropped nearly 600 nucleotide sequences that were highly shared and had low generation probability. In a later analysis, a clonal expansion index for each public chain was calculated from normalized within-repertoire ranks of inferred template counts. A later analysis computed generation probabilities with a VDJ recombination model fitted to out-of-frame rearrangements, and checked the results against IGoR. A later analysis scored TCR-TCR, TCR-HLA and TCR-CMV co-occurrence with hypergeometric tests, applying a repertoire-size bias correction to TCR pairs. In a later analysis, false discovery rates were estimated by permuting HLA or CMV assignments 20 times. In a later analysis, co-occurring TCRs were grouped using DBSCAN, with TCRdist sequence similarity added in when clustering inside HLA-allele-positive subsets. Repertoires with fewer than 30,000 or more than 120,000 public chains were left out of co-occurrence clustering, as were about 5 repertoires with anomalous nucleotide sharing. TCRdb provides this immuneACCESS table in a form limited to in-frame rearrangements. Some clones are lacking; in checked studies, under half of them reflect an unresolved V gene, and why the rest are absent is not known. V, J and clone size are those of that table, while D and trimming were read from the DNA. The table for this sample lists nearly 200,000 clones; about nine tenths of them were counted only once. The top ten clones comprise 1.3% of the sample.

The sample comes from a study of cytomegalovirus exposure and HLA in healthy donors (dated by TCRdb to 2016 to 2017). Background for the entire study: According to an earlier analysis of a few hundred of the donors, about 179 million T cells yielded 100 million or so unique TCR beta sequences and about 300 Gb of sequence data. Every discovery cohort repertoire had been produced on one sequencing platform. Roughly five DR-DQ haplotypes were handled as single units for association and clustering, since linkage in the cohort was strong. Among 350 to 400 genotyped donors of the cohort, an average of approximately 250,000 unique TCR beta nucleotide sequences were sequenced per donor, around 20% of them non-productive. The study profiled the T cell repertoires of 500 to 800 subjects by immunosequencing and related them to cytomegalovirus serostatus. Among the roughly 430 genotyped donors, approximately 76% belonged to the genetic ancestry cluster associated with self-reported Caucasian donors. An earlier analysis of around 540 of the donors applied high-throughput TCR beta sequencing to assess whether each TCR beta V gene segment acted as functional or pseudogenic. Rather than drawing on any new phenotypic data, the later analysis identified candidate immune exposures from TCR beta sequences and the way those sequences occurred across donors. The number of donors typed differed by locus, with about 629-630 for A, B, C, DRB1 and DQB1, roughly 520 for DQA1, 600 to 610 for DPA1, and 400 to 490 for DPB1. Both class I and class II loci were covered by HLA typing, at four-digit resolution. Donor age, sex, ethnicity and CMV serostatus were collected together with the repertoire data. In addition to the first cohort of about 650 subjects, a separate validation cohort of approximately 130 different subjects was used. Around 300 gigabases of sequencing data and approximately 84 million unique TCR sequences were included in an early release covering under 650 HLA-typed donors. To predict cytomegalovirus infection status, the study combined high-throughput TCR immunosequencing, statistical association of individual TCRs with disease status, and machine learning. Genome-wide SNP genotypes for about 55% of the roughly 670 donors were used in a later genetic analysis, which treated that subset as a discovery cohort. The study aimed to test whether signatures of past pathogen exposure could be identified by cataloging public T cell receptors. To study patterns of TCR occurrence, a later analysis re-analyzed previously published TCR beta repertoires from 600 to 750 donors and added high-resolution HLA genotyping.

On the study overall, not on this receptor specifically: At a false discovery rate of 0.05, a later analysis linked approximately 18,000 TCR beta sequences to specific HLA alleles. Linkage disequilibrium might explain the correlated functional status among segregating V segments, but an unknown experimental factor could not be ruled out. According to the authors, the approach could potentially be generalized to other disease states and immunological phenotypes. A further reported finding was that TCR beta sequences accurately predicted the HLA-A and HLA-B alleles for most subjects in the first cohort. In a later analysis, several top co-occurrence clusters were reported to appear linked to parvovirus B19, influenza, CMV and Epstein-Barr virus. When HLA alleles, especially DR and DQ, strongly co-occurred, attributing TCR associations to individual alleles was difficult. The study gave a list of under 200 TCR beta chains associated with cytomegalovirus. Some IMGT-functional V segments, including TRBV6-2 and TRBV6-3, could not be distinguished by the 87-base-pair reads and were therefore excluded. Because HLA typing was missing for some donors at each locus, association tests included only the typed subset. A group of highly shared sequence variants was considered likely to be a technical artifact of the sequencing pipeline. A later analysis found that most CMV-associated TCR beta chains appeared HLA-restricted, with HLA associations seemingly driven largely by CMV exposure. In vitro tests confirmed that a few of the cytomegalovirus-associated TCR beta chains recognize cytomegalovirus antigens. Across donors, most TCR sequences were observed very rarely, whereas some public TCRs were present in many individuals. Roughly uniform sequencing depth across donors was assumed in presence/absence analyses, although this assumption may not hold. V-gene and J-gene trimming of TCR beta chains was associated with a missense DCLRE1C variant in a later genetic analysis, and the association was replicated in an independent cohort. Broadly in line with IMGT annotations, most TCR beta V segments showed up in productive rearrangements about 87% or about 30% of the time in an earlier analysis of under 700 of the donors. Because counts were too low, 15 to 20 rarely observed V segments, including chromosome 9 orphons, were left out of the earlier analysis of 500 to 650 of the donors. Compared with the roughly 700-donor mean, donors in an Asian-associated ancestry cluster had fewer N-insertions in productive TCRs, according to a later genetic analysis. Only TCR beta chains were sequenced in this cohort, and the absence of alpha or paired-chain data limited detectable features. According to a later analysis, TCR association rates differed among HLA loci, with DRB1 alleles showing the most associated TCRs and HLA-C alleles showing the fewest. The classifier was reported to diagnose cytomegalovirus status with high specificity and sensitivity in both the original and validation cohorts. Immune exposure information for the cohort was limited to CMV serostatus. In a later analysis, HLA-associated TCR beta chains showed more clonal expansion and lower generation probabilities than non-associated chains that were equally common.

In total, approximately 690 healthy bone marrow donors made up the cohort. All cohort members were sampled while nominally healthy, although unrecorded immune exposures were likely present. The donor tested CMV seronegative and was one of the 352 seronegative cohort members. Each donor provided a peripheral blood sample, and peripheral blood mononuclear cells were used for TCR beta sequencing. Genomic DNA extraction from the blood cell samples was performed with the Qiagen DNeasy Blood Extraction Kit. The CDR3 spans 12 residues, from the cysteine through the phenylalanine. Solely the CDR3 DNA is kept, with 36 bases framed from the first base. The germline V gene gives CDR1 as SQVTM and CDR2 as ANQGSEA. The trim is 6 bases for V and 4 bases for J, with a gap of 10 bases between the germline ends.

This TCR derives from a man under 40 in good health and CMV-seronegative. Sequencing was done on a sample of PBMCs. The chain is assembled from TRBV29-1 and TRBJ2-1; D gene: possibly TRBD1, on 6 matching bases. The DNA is TGCAGCGTCATTGACAGGTACAATGAGCAGTTCTTC. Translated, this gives CSVIDRYNEQFF.